Listed below are T cell receptor beta chains from one sample, sequenced in a study of long-term antiretroviral therapy in people with HIV. Only in-frame clones appear in the TCRdb table, and some are missing; sequencing was by immunoSEQ multiplex PCR. The repertoire holds roughly 28,000 clones, with over 75% as singletons. The sample here was unsorted PBMCs, taken 1.5 years before starting antiretroviral therapy. These receptors were collected from a man younger than 35 with HIV. Both conserved end residues are part of each CDR3.

len	v_gene	j_gene	CDR3aa
19	TRBV27	TRBJ1-2	CASRSAAGGVKSIGHGYTF
12	TRBV5-6	TRBJ2-1	CASSLGFNEQFF
14	TRBV11-2	TRBJ2-7	CASSLIQNIDEQYF
12	TRBV29-1	TRBJ2-1	CSVRQGIGEQFF
15	TRBV6-5	TRBJ1-1	CASSPPRGRHTEAFF
15	TRBV7-3	TRBJ2-2	CASSLVALTPGELFF
12	TRBV7-9	TRBJ2-7	CARTSGDYEQYF
15	TRBV7-8	TRBJ2-1	CASSVTGGARDEQFF
13	TRBV6-1	TRBJ1-2	CASRDRYAYGYTF
15	TRBV15	TRBJ1-2	CATSSRKTGDRGYTF
17	TRBV4-3	TRBJ1-1	CASSRSGGRIGDTEAFF
17	TRBV5-5	TRBJ2-7	CASSLGVGTGTAYEQYF
17	TRBV5-6	TRBJ2-5	CASSSRTSGVLRETQYF
17	TRBV7-2	TRBJ2-3	CASSLDPRTKPTDTQYF
12	TRBV7-9	TRBJ2-7	CASSWDRVEQYF
18	TRBV21-1	TRBJ2-7	CASSKDRIRTGAPGEQYF
15	TRBV4-1	TRBJ2-5	CASSQGQGAGETQYF
15	TRBV10-3	TRBJ2-1	CAISDKLAGAAEQFF
17	TRBV5-5	TRBJ1-2	CASSKELSGQGTYGYTF
15	TRBV6-6	TRBJ1-2	CASSYDSASNYGYTF
14	TRBV5-1	TRBJ2-7	CASSLGQGIHEQYF
17	TRBV10-2	TRBJ1-5	CASSESGGTRSNQPQHF